One sample yielded the 19 T cell receptor beta chains listed below, sequenced in a study of post-analysis software for immune sequencing data. Libraries were made from TCR beta cDNA, and they carried unique molecular identifiers. MiXCR, applied by TCRdb to the PCR reads, yields one record per CDR3 protein. The sample lists roughly 150,000 distinct CDR3 sequences, around 34% occurring once. Sequencing used blood, obtained after autologous hematopoietic stem cell transplantation. These receptors all come from a girl between 5 and 17 years old with multiple sclerosis.

This clonotype was observed a handful of times. The chain employs TRBV29-1 and TRBJ1-1; perhaps TRBD1 as D (6 bases). The V gene's germline CDR1 is SQVTM and CDR2 ANQGSEA. The CDR3 runs 15 residues. Trimming shortened V by 0 bases and J by 0 bases, and 11 bases separated the two germline ends. CDR3 DNA: TGCAGCGTTGAAGAGGGACACCTTCTGAACACTGAAGCTTTCTTT. This sequence encodes CSVEEGHLLNTEAFF.

Concerning this clonotype itself: This may be a read error, as it is one base from a much larger clone. The J gene is TRBJ2-7, the V gene TRBV29-1, with D tentatively TRBD1 (8 bases). Trimming shortened V by 7 bases and J by 5 bases, and 15 bases separated the two germline ends. The CDR3 is made up of 12 amino acids. Germline V CDR1 and CDR2: SQVTM, ANQGSEA. The CDR3 sequence is CSGDTGGDEQYF. DNA for the CDR3: TGCAGCGGTGACACAGGGGGGGACGAGCAGTACTTC.

The rearrangement links TRBV5-6 to TRBJ2-7; 7 nucleotides agree with TRBD1. The CDR3 is 18 amino acids. Germline V gene data show CDR1 as SGHDT and CDR2 as YYEEEE. V lost 1 base to trimming and J lost 2 bases; unmatched junction nucleotides: 15. CDR3 nucleotides: TGTGCCAGCAGCTTGAACAGGGGCCTTCACAAACAAACCTACGAGCAGTACTTC. It specifies CASSLNRGLHKQTYEQYF. Full variable domain (remainder filled in from reference TRBV5-6 and TRBJ2-7): DAGVTQSPTHLIKTRGQQVTLRCSPKSGHDTVSWYQQALGQGPQFIFQYYEEEERQRGNFPDRFSGHQFPNYSSELNVNALLLGDSALYLCASSLNRGLHKQTYEQYFGPGTRLTVT.

On this clonotype itself: The CDR3 does not end in the conserved phenylalanine or tryptophan, so this is likely a read error. The V gene is TRBV12-3 or TRBV12-4, the J gene TRBJ1-2, with 9 bases lining up with TRBD1. V trimming: 6 bases; J trimming: 8 bases; junction bases outside the gene matches: 7. The CDR3 spans 13 residues. The CDR3 is CASSRDRAGGYTY. Here the CDR3 DNA reads TGTGCCAGCAGCCGGGACAGGGCGGGGGGCTACACCTAC.

V usage is TRBV7-2 and J usage is TRBJ1-2; perhaps TRBD1 as D (6 bases). Germline V lookup: CDR1 SGHTA, CDR2 FQGNSA. The CDR3 covers 13 residues. V was cut by 5 bases and J by 6 bases, with 13 bases left in between. The CDR3 sequence: CASSMTGLDGYTF. In nucleotides, the CDR3 is TGTGCCAGCAGCATGACAGGCCTGGATGGCTACACCTTC.

There are a few counts of this clonotype. The chain couples TRBV7-2 to TRBJ2-7; D is possibly TRBD1 (5 bases). The end of the DNA aligns better with TRBJ2-5, so the J call may be wrong. This CDR3 contains 14 residues. Looked up from germline, CDR1 is SGHTA and CDR2 is FQGNSA. The CDR3 sequence is CASSNPGSGETQYF. CDR3 DNA sequence: TGTGCCAGCAGCAATCCAGGGTCCGGGGAGACCCAGTACTTC.

In this sample, this clonotype turned up many times. The J gene is TRBJ1-1, the V gene TRBV20-1; D unclear. Germline values: CDR1 DFQATT, CDR2 SNEGSKA (reference sequence). V was clipped by 2 bases and J by 5 bases, with 12 bases between them. The CDR3 runs to 13 residues. The CDR3 sequence is CSARQPLRTEAFF. CDR3 DNA sequence: TGCAGTGCTAGACAACCCCTTAGGACTGAAGCTTTCTTT.

This chain connects TRBV20-1 to TRBJ1-5, with 9 bases matching TRBD1. The CDR3 is made up of 14 amino acids. CDR1 DFQATT and CDR2 SNEGSKA come from the germline V gene (reference sequence). Trimming removed 6 bases from V and 4 bases from J; junction bases left unmatched: 7. CDR3 sequence reads: CSAYRGQSNQPQHF. CDR3 DNA sequence: TGCAGTGCGTACAGGGGGCAGTCGAATCAGCCCCAGCATTTT.

This chain connects TRBV12-3 or TRBV12-4 to TRBJ2-2; a possible D gene is TRBD1 (6 bases). The V end was cut by 7 bases, the J end by 7 bases, with 16 bases between. The CDR3 has 14 residues. CDR3 DNA: TGTGCCAGCAATCCGACAGGAGCTGACGGGGAGCTGTTTTTT. As protein: CASNPTGADGELFF.

The rearrangement joins TRBV5-6 to TRBJ2-1, with 7 bases aligning to TRBD2. The V and J ends lost 0 bases and 8 bases, in that order; junction bases with no gene match: 8. This CDR3 contains 15 residues. Germline CDR1 and CDR2: SGHDT and YYEEEE. The CDR3 region is CASSLEGGPGDEQFF. In DNA, the CDR3 is TGTGCCAGCAGCTTGGAGGGAGGGCCGGGGGATGAGCAGTTCTTC.

J is TRBJ2-5 and V is TRBV10-3, with D perhaps TRBD1 (6 bases). V lost 6 bases and J lost 1, with 18 bases in between. Per the germline V gene, CDR1 is ENHRY and CDR2 is SYGVKD. The CDR3 sequence is 16 residues long. The CDR3 region has the DNA TGTGCCATCAGCGTCCGGGGAAGAGGGGGCCAAGAGACCCAGTACTTC. Protein sequence: CAISVRGRGGQETQYF.

The chain carries TRBV29-1 and TRBJ1-4, with 8 bases that match TRBD1. The CDR3 extends over 13 amino acids. Germline V gene lookup returns CDR1 SQVTM and CDR2 ANQGSEA. V dropped 6 bases and J dropped 8; count of bases not matched to a gene: 8. The CDR3 sequence is CSVGTGPGEKLFF. The CDR3 DNA reads TGCAGCGTCGGGACAGGCCCGGGGGAAAAACTGTTTTTT. The entire variable domain, with the rest obtained from reference TRBV29-1 and TRBJ1-4, is as follows: SAVISQKPSRDICQRGTSLTIQCQVDSQVTMMFWYRQQPGQSLTLIATANQGSEATYESGFVIDKFPISRPNLTFSTLTVSNMSPEDSSIYLCSVGTGPGEKLFFGSGTQLSVL.

This chain links TRBV7-2 with TRBJ2-3; tentatively, D is TRBD2 (5 bases). The CDR3 is 17 amino acids. Per germline, CDR1 SGHTA and CDR2 FQGNSA. V lost 3 bases, J lost 1 base, and 17 bases lay in between. The CDR3 loop is CASSFISGARGTDTQYF. DNA of the CDR3: TGTGCCAGCAGCTTTATCAGCGGAGCAAGAGGCACAGATACGCAGTATTTT.

This sequence joins TRBV4-3 and TRBJ2-3; a weak D match, TRBD1 (6 bases). The CDR3 contains 15 residues. The V and J ends lost 0 bases and 3 bases respectively, with 10 bases between them. Germline V gene data show CDR1 as LGHNA and CDR2 as YSLEER. The CDR3 nucleotides are TGCGCCAGCAGCCAAGAGGGAACAGGGACAGATACGCAGTATTTT. This translates into CASSQEGTGTDTQYF.

The V and J genes are TRBV7-9 and TRBJ2-1; perhaps TRBD2 as D (6 bases). The CDR3 covers 17 residues. Germline CDR1 reads SEHNR; CDR2 reads FQNEAQ (reference sequence). Trimming took 8 bases from V and 0 from J, leaving 20 bases between them. CDR3 bases: TGTGCCAGCGATCCCCCTATAGCGGAAAGCTCCTACAATGAGCAGTTCTTC. It codes for CASDPPIAESSYNEQFF.

The chain has TRBV7-8 and TRBJ2-1, with 14 bases aligning to TRBD2. The CDR3 contains 16 residues. Germline CDR1 reads SGHVS; CDR2 reads FQNEAQ. With 4 bases clipped from V and 5 bases from J, the junction kept 4 bases outside the gene matches. The CDR3 region has the DNA TGTGCCAGCAGCTCACGACTAGCGGGAGGGAACAATGAGCAGTTCTTC. It yields the protein CASSSRLAGGNNEQFF.

This clonotype was detected only a few times. V usage is TRBV5-1 and J usage is TRBJ2-7; 11 bases align to TRBD2. Germline-derived CDR1 and CDR2 are SGHRS and YFSETQ. V lost 0 bases and J lost 3; bases outside the gene matches: 11. The CDR3 runs to 18 residues. In nucleotides, the CDR3 is TGCGCCAGCAGCTTGGGGTCTAGCGGGAGGACCATTTTCTACGAGCAGTACTTC. Its translation is CASSLGSSGRTIFYEQYF.

Remarks on this clonotype: A clone one base away is much larger, so this may be a read error. J is TRBJ2-4 and V is TRBV6-5; D gene unclear. The assigned J gene may be wrong: the sequence end matches TRBJ2-7 better. In germline, CDR1 is MNHEY, CDR2 SVGAGI. This CDR3 comprises 13 residues. The CDR3 DNA reads TGTGCCAGCAGTTACTCTTTTGACTACGAGCAGTACTTC. Protein product: CASSYSFDYEQYF.

This clonotype was found once. The chain uses TRBV20-1 and TRBJ1-6; 7 bases agree with TRBD1. This CDR3 contains 13 residues. V lost 5 bases to trimming and J lost 10 bases; unmatched junction nucleotides: 8. In germline, CDR1 is DFQATT, CDR2 SNEGSKA (reference sequence). The CDR3 sequence: CSALPTGSSPLHF. DNA of the CDR3: TGCAGTGCTCTCCCGACAGGGTCATCACCCCTCCACTTT.